This T cell receptor (beta chain) was sequenced in a study of T cell repertoires in cytomegalovirus infection. Background on the study: Recently described HLA-C-restricted plus well-studied HLA-B-restricted CMV epitopes were used. General study results and limits: CMV-specific TCR beta clonotypes restricted by HLA-C dominated the ex vivo response. Of the TCR beta families, the public ones yielded a cumulative frequency that identified carriers of CMV plus the relevant HLA.

There are many counts of this clonotype. Its matching antigen is unknown. There are 13 residues in the CDR3. Germline V gives CDR1 SGHTA, CDR2 FQGNSA. Deletions cut 8 bases from V and 5 bases from J, with 15 bases between. Using its own MiXCR run on the reads, TCRdb lists one record per CDR3 protein. The sample lists 900,000 to 950,000 distinct CDR3 sequences, about a third occurring once. Sequencing used cultured CD8+ T cells from PBMCs, obtained from culture after CMV antigen stimulation. The chain uses TRBV7-2 and TRBJ2-5; the D call may be TRBD1 or TRBD2 (5 bases each). The receptor was isolated from a human donor in good health (CMV status not recorded). Some clones in this sample may be carry-over from other donors' samples. As DNA, the CDR3 is TGTGCCAGCCGTTTCAGGGAGCGGGAGACCCAGTACTTC. Translating gives CASRFRERETQYF.